This record concerns one T cell receptor beta chain sequence. Time point given: after neoadjuvant nivolumab, at surgical resection. Data came from immunoSEQ multiplex PCR; TCRdb stores just in-frame clones and leaves some out. The sample lists over 13,000 clones, 70% to 85% occurring once. The data originate from a study of neoadjuvant anti-PD-1 for oral cavity cancer. V trimming: 4 bases; J trimming: 1 base; junction bases outside the gene matches: 7. CDR3 length: 16 residues. Germline V gene lookup returns CDR1 MNHEY and CDR2 SVGAGI. The clonotype originates from a person aged 35-80 years with oral cavity squamous cell carcinoma. V is TRBV6-5 and J is TRBJ2-3, with 8 bases lining up with TRBD2. Source: PBMCs, taken after nivolumab (anti-PD-1) treatment. In DNA, the CDR3 is TGTGCCAGCAGTTCCCCCGGGGGGGCCGGCACAGATACGCAGTATTTT. It yields the protein CASSSPGGAGTDTQYF.